This TCR beta chain stems from a study of T cell repertoires in cytomegalovirus infection. Study at large: Well-studied HLA-B-restricted epitopes and recently identified HLA-C-restricted epitopes of CMV were both used in the study. Public signatures in TCR beta pointed to CMV infection and matching HLA type.

Study outcomes and limitations: Summed public TCR beta family frequency identified CMV carriers bearing the relevant HLA. CMV-specific HLA-C-restricted TCR beta clonotypes dominated the ex vivo response.

Trimming shortened V by 4 bases and J by 0 bases, and 11 bases separated the two germline ends. In germline, CDR1 is SGDLS, CDR2 YYNGEE. CDR3 length: 14 amino acids. TCRdb itself ran the reads through MiXCR, one entry per CDR3 protein. Altogether about 890,000 distinct CDR3 sequences are present, around 31% being singletons, with the ten largest covering around 15%. With respect to this clonotype: As yet, its antigen is unknown.

The chain employs TRBV9 and TRBJ2-7; no reliable D call. The sequencing here drew on cultured CD8+ T cells from PBMCs, taken from culture after CMV antigen stimulation. The TCR sequence derives from a human donor in good health (CMV status not recorded). Some clones in this sample may be carry-over from other donors' samples. CDR3 sequence: CASSKGSSSYEQYF. In DNA, the CDR3 is TGTGCCAGCAGCAAAGGCTCTAGCTCCTACGAGCAGTACTTC.